Sequencing of this T cell receptor beta chain was carried out in a study of post-analysis software for immune sequencing data. The wider study: Relapsing-remitting, secondary progressive and progressive-relapsing forms of multiple sclerosis all featured among disease courses. Study results and caveats: By F measure, strong co-clustering occurred among samples prepared in the same batch. About 5 TRBV segments appeared more often in patients than in controls, and TRBV5-6, TRBV5-1 and TRBV20-1 were among these.

This clonotype was recorded only once. Antigen: not known. Unique molecular identifiers were built into the TCR beta cDNA libraries. cDNA molecules numbering roughly 0.5 million came from approximately 0.91 to 9.4 million T cells. Via MiXCR, TCRdb re-called the PCR reads, giving one row per CDR3 protein. In the table there are hundreds of thousands of distinct CDR3 sequences, approximately 53% of which are singletons. Germline lookup yields CDR1 SGHNT and CDR2 YYREEE (reference sequence). This CDR3 has 19 residues. The origin of this receptor is a girl under 18 with multiple sclerosis. The chain recombines TRBV5-4 with TRBJ2-4, with TRBD2 identical over 11 bases. The closer fit of TRBJ2-7 to the DNA end suggests the J call may be wrong. Material: blood. CDR3 bases: TGTGCCAGCAGCTTCATAACAGGGGGCCCCGGGACTAGCGGTTACGAGCAGTACTTC. Its protein product is CASSFITGGPGTSGYEQYF.